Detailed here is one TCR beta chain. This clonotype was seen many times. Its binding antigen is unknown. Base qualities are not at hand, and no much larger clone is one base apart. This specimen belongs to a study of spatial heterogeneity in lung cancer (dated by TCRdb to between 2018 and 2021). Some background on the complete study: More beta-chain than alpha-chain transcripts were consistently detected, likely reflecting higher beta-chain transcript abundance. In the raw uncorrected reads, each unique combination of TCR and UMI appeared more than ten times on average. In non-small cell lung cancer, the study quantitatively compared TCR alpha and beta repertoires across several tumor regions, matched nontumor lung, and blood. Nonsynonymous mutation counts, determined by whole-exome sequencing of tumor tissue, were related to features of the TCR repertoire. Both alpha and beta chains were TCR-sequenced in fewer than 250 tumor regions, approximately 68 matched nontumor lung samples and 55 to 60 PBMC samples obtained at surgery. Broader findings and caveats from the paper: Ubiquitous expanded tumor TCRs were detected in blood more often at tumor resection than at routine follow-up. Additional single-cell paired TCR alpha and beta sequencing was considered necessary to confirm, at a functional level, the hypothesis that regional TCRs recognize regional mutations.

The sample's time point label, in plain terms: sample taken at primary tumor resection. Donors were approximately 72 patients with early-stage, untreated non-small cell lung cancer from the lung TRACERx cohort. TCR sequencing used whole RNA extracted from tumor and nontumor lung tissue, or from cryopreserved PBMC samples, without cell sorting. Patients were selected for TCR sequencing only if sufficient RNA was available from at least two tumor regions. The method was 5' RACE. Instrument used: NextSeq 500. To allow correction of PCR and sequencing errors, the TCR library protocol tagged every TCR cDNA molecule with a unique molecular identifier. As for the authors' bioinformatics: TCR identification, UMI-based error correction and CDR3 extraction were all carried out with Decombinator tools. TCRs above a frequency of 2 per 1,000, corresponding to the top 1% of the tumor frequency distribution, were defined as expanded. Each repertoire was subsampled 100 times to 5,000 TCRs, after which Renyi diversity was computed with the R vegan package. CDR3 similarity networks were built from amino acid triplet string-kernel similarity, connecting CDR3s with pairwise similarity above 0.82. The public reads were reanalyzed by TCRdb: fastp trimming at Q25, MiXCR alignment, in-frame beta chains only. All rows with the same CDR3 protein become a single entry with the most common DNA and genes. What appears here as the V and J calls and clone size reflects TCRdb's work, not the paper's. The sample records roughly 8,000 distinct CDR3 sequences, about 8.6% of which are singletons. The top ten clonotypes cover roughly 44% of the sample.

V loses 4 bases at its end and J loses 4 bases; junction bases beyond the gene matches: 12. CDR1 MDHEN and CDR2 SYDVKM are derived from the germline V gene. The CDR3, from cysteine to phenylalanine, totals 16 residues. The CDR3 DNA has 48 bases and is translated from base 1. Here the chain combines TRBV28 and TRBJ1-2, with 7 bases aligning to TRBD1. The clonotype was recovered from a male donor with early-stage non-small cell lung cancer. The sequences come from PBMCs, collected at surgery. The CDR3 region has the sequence CASSSKTLDRFYGYTF. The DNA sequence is TGTGCCAGCAGTTCGAAAACCCTGGACAGGTTCTATGGCTACACCTTC.